The sequence of this TCR beta chain was determined in a study of blood T cell repertoires in COVID-19. Original analysis: Using reference gene primer amplification, nucleated cell counts were estimated. Profiling relied on immunoSEQ multiplex PCR, and the TCRdb table lists in-frame clones only, not all of them. V and J calls plus clone size are reproduced from that table; the DNA served to infer D and trimming. The repertoire consists of roughly 25,000 clones, with 80% to 85% occurring once and the leading ten covering 55% to 65%. CDR1 and CDR2 from the germline V gene are LNHDA and SQIVND (reference sequence). This CDR3 contains 12 residues. V gave up 8 bases and J gave up 4 bases, with 11 bases separating them. This clone came up many times.

The receptor was derived from an elderly woman with acute or convalescent COVID-19. The sequencing input was peripheral blood. The chain couples TRBV19 to TRBJ1-1; D perhaps matches TRBD1 (6 bases). CDR3 amino acids: CASQQGSTEAFF. As DNA, the CDR3 is TGTGCCAGTCAACAGGGAAGCACTGAAGCTTTCTTT.